This passage covers 13 T cell receptor beta chains from one sample sequenced in a study of cytomegalovirus exposure and HLA in healthy donors. Here immunoSEQ multiplex PCR was the method, and the copy in TCRdb shows in-frame clones only, minus some. Among 260,000 or so clones listed, 90% were seen once. The sample consisted of PBMCs. The receptors come from a woman in her 30s in good health and CMV-seronegative.

This clone was recorded once. The chain recombines TRBV29-1 with TRBJ2-2; 9 bases line up with TRBD2. The germline CDR1 and CDR2 sequences are SQVTM and ANQGSEA. The CDR3 contains 15 residues. V shed 6 bases, J shed 1 base, and the junction held 6 bases outside the gene matches. CDR3 sequence reads: CSVATSGVNTGELFF. For the CDR3, the DNA is TGCAGCGTCGCGACTAGCGGAGTGAACACCGGGGAGCTGTTTTTT.

V gene TRBV4-3 combines with J gene TRBJ2-7, with 7 bases aligning to TRBD1. The CDR3 loop spans 14 amino acids. Germline V gene lookup returns CDR1 LGHNA and CDR2 YSLEER. V trimming: 4 bases; J trimming: 0 bases; junction bases outside the gene matches: 3. The CDR3 nucleotides are TGCGCCAGCAGCCCTGGACAGGACTCCTACGAGCAGTACTTC. This gives the protein CASSPGQDSYEQYF.

This chain connects TRBV4-1 to TRBJ1-5; maybe TRBD1 (5 bases). The germline CDR1 and CDR2 sequences are MGHRA and YSYEKL. The CDR3 is 16 amino acids. Trimming took off 1 base at V and 5 bases at J, with 15 bases between the two ends. CDR3 amino acids: CASSQVGGANDQPQHF. The CDR3 bases are TGCGCCAGCAGCCAAGTGGGAGGGGCAAATGATCAGCCCCAGCATTTT.

J is TRBJ2-3 and V is TRBV2; 15 positions match TRBD2. J gave up 0 bases and V 6 bases, and 7 bases lay outside the gene matches. Germline V gene sequence: CDR1 SNHLY, CDR2 FYNNEI. The CDR3 totals 18 residues. CDR3 in amino acids: CASRLGLAGGHSTDTQYF. The CDR3 DNA reads as TGTGCCAGCAGACTGGGACTAGCGGGAGGCCACAGCACAGATACGCAGTATTTT.

CDR3 bases: TGTGCCAGCAGTTACGATCCGGCGGGAGTATCGCATGAGCAGTTCTTC. Translated: CASSYDPAGVSHEQFF. The V call is TRBV6-5, the J call TRBJ2-1, with 7 bases fitting TRBD2. Losses at the gene ends were 2 bases for V and 8 bases for J; bases not matched to a gene: 12. CDR3 length: 16 residues. CDR1 is MNHEY, CDR2 SVGAGI, per germline.

The chain employs TRBV5-1 and TRBJ2-1, with 10 bases aligning to TRBD2. Germline V gene data show CDR1 as SGHRS and CDR2 as YFSETQ. This CDR3 contains 16 residues. The junction had 13 bases not matched to a gene; V was cut back by 4 bases and J by 9 bases. This CDR3 is CASSKLAGNSIGEQFF. The CDR3 DNA is TGCGCCAGCAGCAAACTAGCGGGAAACTCGATCGGTGAGCAGTTCTTC.

The J gene is TRBJ2-2, the V gene TRBV7-6; D is uncertain. The germline gives CDR1 SGHVS, CDR2 FNYEAQ. The V end lost 5 bases, the J end lost 5 bases, and 18 bases lay between the germline ends. The CDR3 loop spans 16 amino acids. The CDR3 bases are TGTGCCAGCAGCCCACTCTCTAGGAAGGGTACCGGGGAGCTGTTTTTT. It yields the protein CASSPLSRKGTGELFF.

This sequence joins TRBV10-1 and TRBJ1-4, with D hard to call. This CDR3 has 13 residues. V dropped 3 bases and J dropped 8 bases, with 10 bases sitting between them. Per germline, CDR1 WNHNN and CDR2 SYGVQD (reference sequence). The CDR3 here is CASSERLGEKLFF. CDR3 in DNA: TGCGCCAGCAGTGAACGGTTGGGGGAAAAACTGTTTTTT.

This rearrangement joins TRBV5-1 to TRBJ2-2; 7 bases fit TRBD2. The trim removed 2 bases at V and 4 bases at J, leaving 5 bases unmatched. CDR3 length equals 15 residues. Germline values: CDR1 SGHRS, CDR2 YFSETQ. The CDR3 region has the DNA TGCGCCAGCAGCTTCCTCGCGGGAGTCACCGGGGAGCTGTTTTTT. Translated, it gives CASSFLAGVTGELFF.

V is TRBV30 and J is TRBJ1-1; D is undetermined. V lost 2 bases, J lost 1 base, and 11 bases lay in between. This CDR3 region has 14 residues. Looked up from germline, CDR1 is GTSNPN and CDR2 is SVGIG (reference sequence). The CDR3 loop is CAWSLGRSNTEAFF. The CDR3 DNA sequence: TGTGCCTGGAGTCTTGGGCGGTCGAACACTGAAGCTTTCTTT.

The chain has TRBV9 and TRBJ1-3; TRBD1 matches 9 bases. CDR3 length: 18 amino acids. Germline CDR1 and CDR2: SGDLS and YYNGEE. The junction had 10 bases not matched to a gene; V was cut back by 3 bases and J by 0 bases. This CDR3 reads CASSGDREDSSSGNTIYF. The CDR3 region has the DNA TGTGCCAGCAGCGGGGACAGGGAAGACTCCAGCTCTGGAAACACCATATATTTT.

The V gene is TRBV4-1, the J gene TRBJ2-1; D may match TRBD1 or TRBD2 (6 bases each). Germline V CDR1 and CDR2: MGHRA, YSYEKL. The length of the CDR3 is 18 residues. Deletions cut 4 bases from V and 0 bases from J, with 19 bases between. The CDR3 bases are TGCGCCAGCAGCCCTACAGGGACTCTTTCAAGCTCCTACAATGAGCAGTTCTTC. Protein sequence: CASSPTGTLSSSYNEQFF.

The chain joins TRBV6-5 to TRBJ2-7; D gene unclear. Germline values: CDR1 MNHEY, CDR2 SVGAGI. V lost 10 bases and J 0 bases, leaving 19 bases between the germline ends. The CDR3 length is 15 residues. Here the CDR3 reads CATKTRRQVSYEQYF. The CDR3 bases are TGTGCCACCAAAACGCGCCGGCAGGTCTCCTACGAGCAGTACTTC.